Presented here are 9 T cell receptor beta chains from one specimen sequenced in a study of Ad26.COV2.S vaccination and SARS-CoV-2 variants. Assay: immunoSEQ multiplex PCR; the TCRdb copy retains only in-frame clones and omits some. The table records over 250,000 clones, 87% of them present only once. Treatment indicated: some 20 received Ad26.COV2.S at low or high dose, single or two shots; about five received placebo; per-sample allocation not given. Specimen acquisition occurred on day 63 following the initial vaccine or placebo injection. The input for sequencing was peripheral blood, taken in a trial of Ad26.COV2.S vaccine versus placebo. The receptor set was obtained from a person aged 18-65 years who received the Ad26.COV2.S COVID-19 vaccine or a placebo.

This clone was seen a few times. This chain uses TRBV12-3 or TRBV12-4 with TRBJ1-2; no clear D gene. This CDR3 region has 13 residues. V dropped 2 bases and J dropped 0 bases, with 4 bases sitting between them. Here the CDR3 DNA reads TGTGCCAGCAGTTTACGATCTAACTATGGCTACACCTTC. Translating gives CASSLRSNYGYTF.

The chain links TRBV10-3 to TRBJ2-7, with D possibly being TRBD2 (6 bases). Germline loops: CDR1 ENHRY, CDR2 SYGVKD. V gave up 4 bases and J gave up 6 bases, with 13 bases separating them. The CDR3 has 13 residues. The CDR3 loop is CAISGSLAFEQYF. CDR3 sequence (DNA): TGTGCCATCAGTGGGTCCCTAGCGTTCGAGCAGTACTTC.

CDR3 DNA: TGTGCCAGCAGCCCAGCGACCCACGAGCAGTACTTC. This translates into CASSPATHEQYF. This chain joins TRBV7-2 and TRBJ2-7, with D hard to call. Trimming left V 5 bases short and J 5 bases short, with 10 bases between. Germline V gene lookup returns CDR1 SGHTA and CDR2 FQGNSA. CDR3 length equals 12 residues.

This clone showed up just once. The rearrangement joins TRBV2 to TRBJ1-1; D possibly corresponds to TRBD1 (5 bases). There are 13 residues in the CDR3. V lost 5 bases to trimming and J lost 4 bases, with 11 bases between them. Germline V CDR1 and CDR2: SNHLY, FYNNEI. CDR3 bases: TGTGCCAGCAGTATAGTTGGGGGCACTGAAGCTTTCTTT. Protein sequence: CASSIVGGTEAFF.

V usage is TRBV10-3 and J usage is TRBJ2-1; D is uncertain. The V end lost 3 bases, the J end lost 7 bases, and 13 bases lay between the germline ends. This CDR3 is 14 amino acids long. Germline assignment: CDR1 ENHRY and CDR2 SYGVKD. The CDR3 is CAISDKLTGNEQFF. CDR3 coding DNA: TGTGCCATCAGTGATAAACTTACGGGTAATGAGCAGTTCTTC.

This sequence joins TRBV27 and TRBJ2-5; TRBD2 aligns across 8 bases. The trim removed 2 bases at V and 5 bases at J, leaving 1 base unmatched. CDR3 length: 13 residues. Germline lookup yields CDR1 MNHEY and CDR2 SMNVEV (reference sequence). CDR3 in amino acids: CASSLGGRETQYF. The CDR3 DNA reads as TGTGCCAGCAGTTTAGGCGGGAGGGAGACCCAGTACTTC.

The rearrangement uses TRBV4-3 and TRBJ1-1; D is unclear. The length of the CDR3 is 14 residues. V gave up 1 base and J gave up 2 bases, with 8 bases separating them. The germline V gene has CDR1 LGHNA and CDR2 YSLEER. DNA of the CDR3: TGCGCCAGCAGCCAAGGCTTGGCTAACACTGAAGCTTTCTTT. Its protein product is CASSQGLANTEAFF.

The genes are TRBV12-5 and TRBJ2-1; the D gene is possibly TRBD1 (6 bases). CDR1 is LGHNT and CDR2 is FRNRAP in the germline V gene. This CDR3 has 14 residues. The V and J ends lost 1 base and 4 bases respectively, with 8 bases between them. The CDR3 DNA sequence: TGTGCTAGTGGTTTGGGGACAGAATACAATGAGCAGTTCTTC. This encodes CASGLGTEYNEQFF.

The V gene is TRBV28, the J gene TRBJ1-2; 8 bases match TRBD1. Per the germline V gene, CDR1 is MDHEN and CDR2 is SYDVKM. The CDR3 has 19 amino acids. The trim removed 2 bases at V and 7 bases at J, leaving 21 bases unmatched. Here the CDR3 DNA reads TGTGCCAGCAGTTTAGGTGGACAGGGAGCGGCAAGGGTGGGGTTTGGCTACACCTTC. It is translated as CASSLGGQGAARVGFGYTF.